These 3 T cell receptor beta chains were sequenced from one sample in a study of immune cell composition in non-small cell lung cancer. The normal lung sample lay at least 3 cm, and maximally far, from the tumour. Using immunoSEQ multiplex PCR, the repertoire was profiled, and TCRdb retains in-frame clones only, with some absent. This sample has under 6,000 clones, with 88% found just once. The source material was non-adjacent lung tissue. The receptor set was obtained from a human donor with non-small cell lung cancer. Some clones in this sample may be carry-over from other donors' samples.

This sequence joins TRBV5-5 and TRBJ2-5, with no clear D. Germline CDR1 and CDR2: SGHKS and YYEKEE (reference sequence). Trimming left V 2 bases short and J 3 bases short, with 8 bases between. The CDR3 contains 13 residues. The CDR3 sequence is CASSFTAKETQYF. The CDR3 DNA follows: TGTGCCAGCAGCTTCACAGCTAAAGAGACCCAGTACTTC.

V gene TRBV30 combines with J gene TRBJ1-2; D is unclear. This CDR3 has 13 residues. Between the trimmed V and J ends, which lost 2 bases and 3 bases, there was a span of 10 bases. The germline gives CDR1 GTSNPN, CDR2 SVGIG (reference sequence). CDR3 coding DNA: TGTGCCTGGAGTACTGGTGCGGACTATGGCTACACCTTC. As protein: CAWSTGADYGYTF.

This clone has only a few counts. The gene calls are TRBV11-2 and TRBJ2-7, with D perhaps matching TRBD2 (7 bases). CDR1 and CDR2 from the germline V gene are SGHAT and FQNNGV. The CDR3 runs to 17 residues. Trimming shortened V by 7 bases and J by 5 bases, and 27 bases separated the two germline ends. The CDR3 DNA reads TGTGCCAGCACTCATGGATTTGGGGGGGCGCCGAGCGACGAGCAGTACTTC. Its translation is CASTHGFGGAPSDEQYF.